The 4 T cell receptor beta chains in this list originate from one sample, sequenced in a study of vaccination and CD4 T cells after COVID-19. Treatment noted: roughly ten-day PBMC culture with coronavirus spike peptide pools or control peptides (ViraFEST assay). CD4+ T-cell collection from the unexposed donor predated the COVID-19 pandemic (2011-2018). With the Oncomine TCR Beta short-read assay, DNA from cultured CD4+ T cells was sequenced. From the PCR reads, TCRdb called clonotypes with MiXCR, one entry per CDR3 protein. Of 6,000 or so distinct CDR3 sequences in the sample, roughly 48% were seen once. No antigen is known for these receptors. The sequenced sample consisted of CD4+ T cells from blood, cultured in vitro. The receptors originated from a human donor in good health.

The chain has TRBV6-5 and TRBJ1-2; D not certain. The length of the CDR3 is 15 residues. Trimming took off 3 bases at V and 4 bases at J, with 15 bases between the two ends. Germline V gene data show CDR1 as MNHEY and CDR2 as SVGAGI. This CDR3 reads CASSYAGYSIYGYTF. The CDR3 DNA is TGTGCCAGCAGTTATGCCGGGTATTCGATCTATGGCTACACCTTC.

V and J are TRBV6-5 and TRBJ1-1; D gene ambiguous. The CDR3 length is 14 residues. CDR1 is MNHEY, CDR2 SVGAGI, per germline. V dropped 2 bases and J dropped 1 base, with 8 bases sitting between them. The CDR3 bases are TGTGCCAGCAGTTACACGGCGGCGAACACTGAAGCTTTCTTT. It specifies CASSYTAANTEAFF.

The chain has TRBV6-1 and TRBJ1-2; 10 bases map to TRBD1. The V and J ends lost 6 bases and 7 bases, in that order; junction bases with no gene match: 8. CDR3 size: 14 residues. CDR1 is MNHNS, CDR2 SASEGT, per germline. CDR3 loop: CASRGTGDRSGYTF. The CDR3 DNA sequence: TGTGCCAGCAGGGGGACAGGGGATAGGAGTGGCTACACCTTC.

This clonotype is medium-sized by share. V and J are TRBV6-1 and TRBJ1-6, with a weak D call TRBD1 (5 bases). This CDR3 has 15 amino acids. Germline V gene lookup returns CDR1 MNHNS and CDR2 SASEGT. The V gene lost 1 base and the J gene lost 6 bases, with 10 bases spanning the gap. DNA for the CDR3: TGTGCCAGCAGTGAAGTGGCAGGGAGTAATTCACCCCTCCACTTT. It is translated as CASSEVAGSNSPLHF.